Following are 31 T cell receptor beta chains from one sample sequenced in a study of blood T cell repertoires in COVID-19. Assay used: immunoSEQ multiplex PCR; TCRdb lists only in-frame clones, some missing. The sample has 70,000 to 80,000 clones, 75% to 90% seen once. The sample consisted of peripheral blood. These receptors were obtained from a human donor in a cohort sampled during active COVID-19.

The chain employs TRBV2 and TRBJ2-7, with 7 bases aligning to TRBD1. The CDR3 runs to 15 residues. From germline, CDR1 is SNHLY and CDR2 FYNNEI. Unmatched junction bases numbered 11, after V lost 6 bases and J lost 3 bases. The CDR3 loop reads CASSDRQGSLYEQYF. For the CDR3, the DNA is TGTGCCAGCAGCGATCGACAGGGCTCCCTCTACGAGCAGTACTTC.

There are a few counts of this clone. The DNA of the CDR3 is TGTGCCAGCAGCTTAGGGGAGACAGGGTCAGTCAACGAGCAGTACTTC. It is translated as CASSLGETGSVNEQYF. The V and J genes are TRBV7-2 and TRBJ2-7; 7 bases agree with TRBD1. The V segment lost 1 base and the J segment 5 bases; nucleotides outside the gene matches: 11. This CDR3 contains 16 residues. Germline V gene sequence: CDR1 SGHTA, CDR2 FQGNSA.

J is TRBJ1-1 and V is TRBV7-2; TRBD1 is a possible D gene (5 bases). The CDR3 is 14 amino acids. The V gene lost 0 bases and the J gene lost 1 base, with 6 bases spanning the gap. Germline values: CDR1 SGHTA, CDR2 FQGNSA. The CDR3 spells CASSLAGANTEAFF. The CDR3 DNA follows: TGTGCCAGCAGCTTAGCAGGGGCGAACACTGAAGCTTTCTTT.

The rearrangement joins TRBV19 to TRBJ1-3; D unresolved. This CDR3 contains 16 residues. Germline values: CDR1 LNHDA, CDR2 SQIVND (reference sequence). Trimming left V 3 bases short and J 0 bases short, with 12 bases between. The chain's CDR3 is CASSIYDISSGNTIYF. CDR3 DNA sequence: TGTGCCAGTAGTATTTATGACATATCCTCTGGAAACACCATATATTTT.

The rearrangement links TRBV7-8 to TRBJ1-2, with TRBD1 matching 11 bases. V shed 5 bases and J 2 bases; nucleotides not matched to a gene: 10. The CDR3 is made up of 17 amino acids. Germline CDR1 reads SGHVS; CDR2 reads FQNEAQ. Here the CDR3 reads CASSEGQGGFSNYGYTF. Here the CDR3 DNA reads TGTGCCAGCAGCGAGGGACAGGGGGGTTTCTCCAACTATGGCTACACCTTC.

The genes are TRBV30 and TRBJ1-4, with no clear D. The ends were cut back, 2 bases at V and 4 bases at J, with 8 bases in the middle. Per germline, CDR1 GTSNPN and CDR2 SVGIG (reference sequence). The CDR3 runs to 13 residues. CDR3 region: CAWSKGLNEKLFF. The CDR3 DNA follows: TGTGCCTGGAGTAAAGGACTTAATGAAAAACTGTTTTTT.

This chain joins TRBV11-1 and TRBJ2-1, with D possibly being TRBD1 (6 bases). V lost 5 bases, J lost 3 bases, and 17 bases lay in between. The CDR3 runs to 16 residues. Germline V gene data show CDR1 as SGHAT and CDR2 as FQDESV (reference sequence). This CDR3 is CASSRARDKHYNEQFF. The CDR3 nucleotides are TGTGCCAGCAGCCGCGCCCGGGACAAGCACTACAATGAGCAGTTCTTC.

V usage is TRBV5-1 and J usage is TRBJ1-4; 11 nucleotides align to TRBD1. CDR3 length: 17 amino acids. Germline V gives CDR1 SGHRS, CDR2 YFSETQ. V shed 4 bases, J shed 0 bases, and the junction held 5 bases outside the gene matches. CDR3 in DNA: TGCGCCAGCAGCACAGGACAGGGGGCAACAACTAATGAAAAACTGTTTTTT. Encoded protein: CASSTGQGATTNEKLFF.

The J gene is TRBJ1-2, the V gene TRBV5-1, with D perhaps matching TRBD1 (6 bases). The germline V gene has CDR1 SGHRS and CDR2 YFSETQ. Trimming removed 4 bases from V and 6 bases from J, with 16 bases in between. There are 14 residues in the CDR3. DNA for the CDR3: TGCGCCAGCAGCGGGGACACTACGTGGGATGGCTACACCTTC. Translated: CASSGDTTWDGYTF.

This clone was detected only once. V usage is TRBV7-3 and J usage is TRBJ2-1, with a possible D match to TRBD1 (6 bases). The CDR3 runs to 16 residues. Trimming pared 5 bases from V and 5 bases from J, leaving 19 bases between. Germline V gene sequence: CDR1 SGHTA, CDR2 FQGTGA. DNA for the CDR3: TGTGCCAGCAGCGAAAGCTTTGGGACAACAAACAATGAGCAGTTCTTC. Translating gives CASSESFGTTNNEQFF.

The rearrangement joins TRBV19 to TRBJ1-5; 8 nucleotides match TRBD1. Germline V CDR1 and CDR2: LNHDA, SQIVND (reference sequence). The junction had 7 bases not matched to a gene; V was cut back by 1 base and J by 5 bases. The CDR3 has 16 amino acids. Written as DNA, the CDR3 is TGTGCCAGTAGTATAGGCCCAGGGGGCAGCGATCAGCCCCAGCATTTT. It translates to CASSIGPGGSDQPQHF.

The rearrangement joins TRBV7-2 to TRBJ2-2; 7 nucleotides line up with TRBD2. Germline CDR1 reads SGHTA; CDR2 reads FQGNSA. The CDR3 runs to 17 residues. V shed 5 bases and J 1 base; nucleotides not matched to a gene: 10. The DNA of the CDR3 is TGTGCCAGCAGCCTCCAATGGGGGGGACTGAACACCGGGGAGCTGTTTTTT. Its protein product is CASSLQWGGLNTGELFF.

The chain recombines TRBV9 with TRBJ2-7; D gene unclear. CDR1 SGDLS and CDR2 YYNGEE come from the germline V gene. CDR3 length: 13 residues. Trimming stripped 4 bases from V and 4 bases from J, with 12 bases between. The CDR3 sequence: CASSPSAGYEQYF. Here the CDR3 DNA reads TGTGCCAGCAGCCCTTCAGCAGGATACGAGCAGTACTTC.

This clone was observed a few times. The J gene is TRBJ2-1, the V gene TRBV5-1; TRBD2 matches at 7 bases. V shed 7 bases and J 4 bases; nucleotides not matched to a gene: 11. CDR3 length equals 15 residues. Germline CDR1 reads SGHRS; CDR2 reads YFSETQ. The DNA for the CDR3 is TGCGCCAGCGCTACTGGCGGGGGAATTTACAATGAGCAGTTCTTC. Encoded protein: CASATGGGIYNEQFF.

The chain uses TRBV7-2 and TRBJ1-6; the D is unclear. The CDR3 is 12 residues long. Trimming shortened V by 4 bases and J by 4 bases, and 2 bases separated the two germline ends. Germline V gene lookup returns CDR1 SGHTA and CDR2 FQGNSA. CDR3 loop: CASSSYNSPLHF. CDR3 DNA sequence: TGTGCCAGCAGCTCTTATAATTCACCCCTCCACTTT.

The chain carries TRBV6-6 and TRBJ1-1; D might be TRBD1 (6 bases). V lost 2 bases and J 0 bases, leaving 13 bases between the germline ends. This CDR3 region has 16 residues. The germline CDR1 and CDR2 sequences are MNHNY and SVGAGI (reference sequence). The CDR3 protein is CASSYPGGAVNTEAFF. CDR3 DNA: TGTGCCAGCAGTTACCCGGGGGGGGCGGTGAACACTGAAGCTTTCTTT.

The V call is TRBV9, the J call TRBJ2-2; no clear D. Germline V lookup: CDR1 SGDLS, CDR2 YYNGEE. The CDR3 loop spans 12 amino acids. V was clipped by 4 bases and J by 6 bases, with 7 bases between them. CDR3 protein: CASSKDSGELFF. Here the CDR3 DNA reads TGTGCCAGCAGCAAAGACTCCGGGGAGCTGTTTTTT.

This chain uses TRBV7-6 with TRBJ2-1; tentative D call: TRBD2 (6 bases). Germline CDR1 and CDR2: SGHVS and FNYEAQ. This CDR3 is 17 amino acids long. V was pared by 0 bases and J by 7 bases, with 19 bases between. The CDR3 spells CASSLAPSAKGGNEQFF. CDR3 sequence (DNA): TGTGCCAGCAGCTTAGCCCCTAGCGCCAAGGGTGGGAATGAGCAGTTCTTC.

The chain links TRBV28 to TRBJ2-1; D ambiguous. The ends were cut back, 3 bases at V and 10 bases at J, with 16 bases in the middle. Germline V gene data show CDR1 as MDHEN and CDR2 as SYDVKM. This CDR3 region has 14 residues. CDR3 nucleotide sequence: TGTGCCAGCAGTTTGAGGCCATACCCCACGGAGCAGTTCTTC. Translation: CASSLRPYPTEQFF.

V and J are TRBV28 and TRBJ1-4, with 10 nucleotides matching TRBD1. This CDR3 comprises 15 residues. CDR1 and CDR2 (germline): MDHEN, SYDVKM. V dropped 3 bases and J dropped 8; count of bases not matched to a gene: 6. In nucleotides, the CDR3 is TGTGCCAGCAGTTTCGGAGGGACAGGGGCGGAAAAACTGTTTTTT. It encodes CASSFGGTGAEKLFF. The full variable domain, rest sourced from reference TRBV28 and TRBJ1-4, is DVKVTQSSRYLVKRTGEKVFLECVQDMDHENMFWYRQDPGLGLRLIYFSYDVKMKEKGDIPEGYSVSREKKERFSLILESASTNQTSMYLCASSFGGTGAEKLFFGSGTQLSVL.

This chain joins TRBV27 and TRBJ1-4; D gene unclear. The germline V gene has CDR1 MNHEY and CDR2 SMNVEV (reference sequence). This CDR3 has 17 residues. V gave up 6 bases and J gave up 0 bases, with 17 bases separating them. CDR3 amino acids: CASSQTWRAATNEKLFF. CDR3 DNA: TGTGCCAGCAGCCAGACCTGGAGGGCCGCAACTAATGAAAAACTGTTTTTT.

This clone was seen only once. V and J are TRBV24-1 and TRBJ2-7, with D possibly TRBD2 on 6 matching bases. The V end lost 9 bases, the J end lost 6 bases, and 11 bases lay between the germline ends. This CDR3 comprises 11 residues. Germline V gene sequence: CDR1 KGHDR, CDR2 SFDVKD. The CDR3 DNA follows: TGTGCCACCTCCTCCGGGGGCGAGCAGTACTTC. Translating gives CATSSGGEQYF.

The chain carries TRBV4-2 and TRBJ2-7; 8 nucleotides agree with TRBD2. V lost 0 bases to trimming and J lost 2 bases; unmatched junction nucleotides: 6. CDR3 length: 16 amino acids. The germline gives CDR1 LGHNA, CDR2 YNFKEQ. The DNA of the CDR3 is TGTGCCAGCAGCCAAGATACTAGCGGAGAAGCCTACGAGCAGTACTTC. Translation: CASSQDTSGEAYEQYF.

The V call is TRBV19, the J call TRBJ2-1, with TRBD2 matching over 12 bases. The CDR3 runs to 16 residues. The V gene's germline CDR1 is LNHDA and CDR2 SQIVND (reference sequence). V shed 2 bases and J 5 bases; nucleotides not matched to a gene: 4. The DNA for the CDR3 is TGTGCCAGTAGTATAAGTCTAGCGGGGGGGAACAATGAGCAGTTCTTC. It yields the protein CASSISLAGGNNEQFF.

The chain combines TRBV7-2 with TRBJ2-7, with D tentatively TRBD1 (6 bases). Germline V gene lookup returns CDR1 SGHTA and CDR2 FQGNSA. The CDR3 totals 15 residues. V lost 1 base and J 2 bases, leaving 12 bases between the germline ends. The CDR3 spells CASSLDRTDPYEQYF. Written as DNA, the CDR3 is TGTGCCAGCAGCTTAGATAGGACAGACCCCTACGAGCAGTACTTC.

The chain joins TRBV20-1 to TRBJ1-5, with a possible D match to TRBD1 (5 bases). Trimming removed 1 base at V and 12 bases at J, with 10 bases between. CDR1 is DFQATT, CDR2 SNEGSKA, per germline (reference sequence). This CDR3 has 11 residues. The DNA for the CDR3 is TGCAGTGCTAGAGTACAGGAGATCCAGCATTTT. It translates to CSARVQEIQHF.

CDR3 DNA sequence: TGTGCCAGCAGGACCTACAGGGTGAACACTGAAGCTTTCTTT. It specifies CASRTYRVNTEAFF. This chain connects TRBV7-2 to TRBJ1-1, with a weak D call TRBD1 (6 bases). CDR3 length: 14 amino acids. In germline, CDR1 is SGHTA, CDR2 FQGNSA. V gave up 6 bases and J gave up 0 bases, with 11 bases separating them.

For the CDR3, the DNA is TGTGCCAGCCGCCCGTTAACAGGGGAAGGCTATAATTCACCCCTCCACTTT. This codes for CASRPLTGEGYNSPLHF. This rearrangement joins TRBV27 to TRBJ1-6; 7 positions match TRBD1. V shed 8 bases and J 3 bases; nucleotides not matched to a gene: 13. The germline gives CDR1 MNHEY, CDR2 SMNVEV (reference sequence). CDR3 length: 17 residues.

The rearrangement uses TRBV6-6 and TRBJ1-2; 7 positions agree with TRBD1. CDR1 is MNHNY, CDR2 SVGAGI, per germline (reference sequence). CDR3 size: 14 residues. The J segment lost 8 bases and the V segment lost 2 bases, leaving 8 bases of the junction unmatched. Here the CDR3 reads CASSYRDSHWGYTF. For the CDR3, the DNA is TGTGCCAGCAGTTACAGGGACAGCCACTGGGGCTACACCTTC.

The rearrangement joins TRBV29-1 to TRBJ2-1; 8 positions match TRBD1. This CDR3 is 14 amino acids long. Germline V gene sequence: CDR1 SQVTM, CDR2 ANQGSEA. V gave up 3 bases and J gave up 10 bases; unmatched junction bases: 11. In nucleotides, the CDR3 is TGCAGCGTTGATCGACAGGGGACGCCAGCCGAGCAGTTCTTC. It translates to CSVDRQGTPAEQFF.

The V call is TRBV9, the J call TRBJ1-2, with TRBD1 matching over 7 bases. The CDR3 loop spans 16 amino acids. The germline gives CDR1 SGDLS, CDR2 YYNGEE. The J segment lost 5 bases and the V segment lost 4 bases, leaving 14 bases of the junction unmatched. The CDR3 nucleotides are TGTGCCAGCAGCCCGTCACTCAGGGGGGTGGGATATGGCTACACCTTC. Protein sequence: CASSPSLRGVGYGYTF.